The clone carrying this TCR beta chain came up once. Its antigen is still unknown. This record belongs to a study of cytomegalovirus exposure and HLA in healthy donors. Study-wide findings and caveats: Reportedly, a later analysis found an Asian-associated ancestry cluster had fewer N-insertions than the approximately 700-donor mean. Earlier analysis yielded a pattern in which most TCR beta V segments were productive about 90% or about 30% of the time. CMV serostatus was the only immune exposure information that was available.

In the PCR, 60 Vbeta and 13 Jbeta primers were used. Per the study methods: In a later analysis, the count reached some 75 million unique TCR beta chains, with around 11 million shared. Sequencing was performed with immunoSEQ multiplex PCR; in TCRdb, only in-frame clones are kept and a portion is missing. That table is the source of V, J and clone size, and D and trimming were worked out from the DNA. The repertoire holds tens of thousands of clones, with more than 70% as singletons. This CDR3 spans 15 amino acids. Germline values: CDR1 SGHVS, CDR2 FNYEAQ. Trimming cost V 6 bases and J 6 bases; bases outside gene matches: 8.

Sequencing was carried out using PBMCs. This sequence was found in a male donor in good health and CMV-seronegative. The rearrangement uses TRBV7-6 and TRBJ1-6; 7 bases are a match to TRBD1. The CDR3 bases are TGTGCCAGCAGACCTCTACAGGGGCCTAATTCACCCCTCCACTTT. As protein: CASRPLQGPNSPLHF.